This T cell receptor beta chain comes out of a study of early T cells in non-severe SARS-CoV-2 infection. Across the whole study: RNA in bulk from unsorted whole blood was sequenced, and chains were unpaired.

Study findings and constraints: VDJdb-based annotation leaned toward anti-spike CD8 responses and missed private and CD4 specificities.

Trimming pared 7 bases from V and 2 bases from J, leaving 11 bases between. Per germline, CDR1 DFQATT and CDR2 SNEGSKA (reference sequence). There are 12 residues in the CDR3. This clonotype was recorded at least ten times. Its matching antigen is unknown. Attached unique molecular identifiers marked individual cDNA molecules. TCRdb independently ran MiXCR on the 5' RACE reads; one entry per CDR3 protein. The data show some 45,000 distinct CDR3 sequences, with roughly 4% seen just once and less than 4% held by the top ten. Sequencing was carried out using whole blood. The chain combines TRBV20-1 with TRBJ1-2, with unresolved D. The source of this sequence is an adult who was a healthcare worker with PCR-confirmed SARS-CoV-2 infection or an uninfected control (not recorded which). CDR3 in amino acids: CSVRVANYGYTF. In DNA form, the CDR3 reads TGCAGTGTACGAGTGGCGAACTATGGCTACACCTTC.